A single sample gave rise to the 18 T cell receptor beta chains below, sequenced in a study of blood T cells in healthy people across ages. A second PCR of about 7 to 11 cycles used a sample-barcoded 5' primer and a J-beta primer mix. TCRdb independently ran MiXCR on the 5' RACE reads; one entry per CDR3 protein. The table lists under 1,100,000 distinct CDR3 sequences, approximately 25% of them singletons. A further study also used this sample, focusing on T cells of mothers and their children.

The specimen was blood. These TCRs come from a girl under 10 years old in good health.

This clonotype was counted only a few times. This chain uses TRBV29-1 with TRBJ2-1; 12 bases align to TRBD1. The CDR3 extends over 14 amino acids. Germline CDR1 reads SQVTM; CDR2 reads ANQGSEA. The trim removed 5 bases at V and 10 bases at J, leaving 9 bases unmatched. The CDR3 DNA sequence: TGCAGCGTTATAGGGGACAGGGGGCGCGGGGAGCAGTTCTTC. Its translation: CSVIGDRGRGEQFF.

This clonotype was picked up a small number of times. V usage is TRBV12-3 or TRBV12-4 and J usage is TRBJ1-4; TRBD1 agrees at 7 bases. Losses at the gene ends were 4 bases for V and 6 bases for J; bases not matched to a gene: 2. CDR3 length equals 13 residues. CDR3 coding DNA: TGTGCCAGCAGTTGGGACAGAGATGAAAAACTGTTTTTT. Encoded protein: CASSWDRDEKLFF.

V is TRBV15 and J is TRBJ2-7; tentative D call: TRBD2 (5 bases). The CDR3 contains 15 residues. Germline CDR1 reads LNHNV; CDR2 reads YYDKDF (reference sequence). Trimming took 1 base from V and 2 from J, leaving 12 bases between them. The DNA for the CDR3 is TGTGCCACCAGCAGAGCTTTGGAGGCAACCTACGAGCAGTACTTC. This translates into CATSRALEATYEQYF. Filled out from reference TRBV15 and TRBJ2-7, the complete variable domain reads DAMVIQNPRYQVTQFGKPVTLSCSQTLNHNVMYWYQQKSSQAPKLLFHYYDKDFNNEADTPDNFQSRRPNTSFCFLDIRSPGLGDTAMYLCATSRALEATYEQYFGPGTRLTVT.

The CDR3 here is CASSYVGSPSYEQYF. The CDR3 nucleotides are TGTGCCAGCAGTTACGTGGGGAGCCCCTCCTACGAGCAGTACTTC. This chain links TRBV6-2 or TRBV6-3 with TRBJ2-7; D perhaps matches TRBD2 (5 bases). The V and J ends lost 2 bases and 0 bases respectively, with 11 bases between them. The CDR3 sequence is 15 residues long. Germline CDR1 MNHEY, CDR2 SVGEGT.

The gene calls are TRBV4-3 and TRBJ2-1, with 7 bases matching TRBD1. This CDR3 has 15 residues. J gave up 10 bases and V 1 base, and 10 bases lay outside the gene matches. Germline CDR1 and CDR2: LGHNA and YSLEER. The CDR3 reads CASSQAGQTSREQFF. DNA of the CDR3: TGCGCCAGCAGCCAAGCGGGACAGACTTCAAGGGAGCAGTTCTTC.

A word on this clonotype: The germline gene is not matched at one end of the junction; a read error may be the cause. The chain carries TRBV5-4 and TRBJ2-5, with 8 positions matching TRBD1. Germline CDR1 and CDR2: SGHNT and YYREEE (reference sequence). The CDR3 extends over 15 amino acids. CDR3 DNA sequence: TGTGCCAGCAGCTTGGGGGGGACAGGTCCCCAAGAGGAGTTCTTC. This encodes CASSLGGTGPQEEFF.

This clonotype was detected a few times. One end of the junction does not line up with germline, which may come from a read error. V is TRBV4-2 and J is TRBJ1-4, with 7 positions matching TRBD1. Germline V lookup: CDR1 LGHNA, CDR2 YNFKEQ. The CDR3 is 16 residues long. The CDR3 coding sequence is TGTGCCAGCAGCCAAGCAGGGGGATCAACTAATGAAAAACTGCTTTTT. Protein product: CASSQAGGSTNEKLLF.

This clonotype was detected only a few times. The V and J genes are TRBV11-2 and TRBJ2-5; D unclear. The CDR3 is 14 residues long. CDR1 is SGHAT and CDR2 is FQNNGV in the germline V gene. V lost 5 bases to trimming and J lost 7 bases, with 17 bases between them. DNA of the CDR3: TGTGCCAGCAGCCCCCCCGGTCTACCGGGGACCCAGTACTTC. Residues: CASSPPGLPGTQYF. The whole variable domain, remainder taken from reference TRBV11-2 and TRBJ2-5, is EAGVAQSPRYKIIEKRQSVAFWCNPISGHATLYWYQQILGQGPKLLIQFQNNGVVDDSQLPKDRFSAERLKGVDSTLKIQPAKLEDSAVYLCASSPPGLPGTQYFGPGTRLLVL.

This clonotype was observed a few times. V gene TRBV12-3 or TRBV12-4 combines with J gene TRBJ2-5, with D maybe TRBD2 (6 bases). CDR3 length equals 14 residues. The germline V and J ends were trimmed by 2 bases and 9 bases, with 16 bases remaining between them. The chain's CDR3 is CASSLPGGVGAQYF. The CDR3 nucleotides are TGTGCCAGCAGTTTACCTGGCGGGGTGGGGGCCCAGTACTTC.

There are a few counts of this clonotype. CDR3 in DNA: TGTGCCAGCAGTGAAGTGTACGGATGGGGGACGCAGTATTTT. This codes for CASSEVYGWGTQYF. The chain couples TRBV6-1 to TRBJ2-3; either TRBD1 or TRBD2 may supply D (5 bases each). Germline V gene sequence: CDR1 MNHNS, CDR2 SASEGT. Trimming pared 1 base from V and 9 bases from J, leaving 14 bases between. The CDR3 totals 14 residues.

The rearrangement uses TRBV9 and TRBJ2-3; D gene uncertain. The germline V gene encodes CDR1 SGDLS and CDR2 YYNGEE. The CDR3 extends over 14 amino acids. With 3 bases removed from V and 6 bases from J, the gap between germline ends came to 14 bases. The CDR3 here is CASSANQAWDTQYF. The CDR3 DNA reads as TGTGCCAGCAGCGCCAACCAAGCCTGGGATACGCAGTATTTT.

The rearrangement links TRBV12-3 or TRBV12-4 to TRBJ2-1; D ambiguous. The CDR3 has 15 amino acids. Trimming shortened V by 6 bases and J by 8 bases, and 20 bases separated the two germline ends. Here the CDR3 reads CASSSTTFSRHEQFF. Written as DNA, the CDR3 is TGTGCCAGCAGCTCCACGACCTTTAGCAGGCATGAGCAGTTCTTC.

V usage is TRBV29-1 and J usage is TRBJ2-2, with unresolved D. In germline, CDR1 is SQVTM, CDR2 ANQGSEA. CDR3 length: 14 amino acids. The germline V and J ends were trimmed by 6 bases and 2 bases, with 13 bases remaining between them. The chain's CDR3 is CSVERRTNTGELFF. In nucleotides, the CDR3 is TGCAGCGTCGAACGCCGGACCAACACCGGGGAGCTGTTTTTT.

This clonotype was observed a handful of times. The chain links TRBV5-4 to TRBJ1-2; 8 bases align to TRBD1. Germline V lookup: CDR1 SGHNT, CDR2 YYREEE (reference sequence). V shed 2 bases and J 6 bases; nucleotides not matched to a gene: 3. The CDR3 contains 13 residues. The CDR3 is CASSLQGGDGYTF. The CDR3 DNA is TGTGCCAGCAGCTTACAGGGGGGAGATGGCTACACCTTC.

This clonotype was detected only a few times. The chain is built from TRBV20-1 and TRBJ2-7; 14 bases line up with TRBD2. With 5 bases clipped from V and 2 bases from J, the junction kept 11 bases outside the gene matches. From germline, CDR1 is DFQATT and CDR2 SNEGSKA (reference sequence). The CDR3 is made up of 17 amino acids. The CDR3 nucleotides read TGCAGTGCTGAAGGGGGGTCGACTAGCGGGAGGGCCTACGAGCAGTACTTC. Translated: CSAEGGSTSGRAYEQYF.

The chain recombines TRBV10-3 with TRBJ2-3; possible D gene TRBD1, 6 bases. The germline gives CDR1 ENHRY, CDR2 SYGVKD. V was clipped by 5 bases and J by 0 bases, with 12 bases between them. This CDR3 region has 15 residues. This CDR3 reads CAISPQGRSTDTQYF. DNA of the CDR3: TGTGCCATCAGTCCACAGGGACGAAGCACAGATACGCAGTATTTT.

V gene TRBV13 combines with J gene TRBJ2-1; D perhaps matches TRBD1 (6 bases). The assigned J gene may be wrong: the sequence end matches TRBJ2-7 better. CDR1 and CDR2 (germline): PRHDT, FYEKMQ (reference sequence). The CDR3 extends over 14 amino acids. As DNA, the CDR3 is TGTGCCAGCAGCTTAGGGGACAGACATTACGAGCAGTACTTC. Its protein is CASSLGDRHYEQYF.

This clonotype was counted a few times. This sequence joins TRBV28 and TRBJ1-2, with TRBD1 as a possible D gene (5 bases). The length of the CDR3 is 16 residues. V was cut by 5 bases and J by 0 bases, with 16 bases left in between. CDR1 and CDR2 from the germline V gene are MDHEN and SYDVKM. CDR3 protein: CASSPPRYRPNYGYTF. CDR3 nucleotide sequence: TGTGCCAGCAGTCCGCCCCGTTACAGGCCTAACTATGGCTACACCTTC.